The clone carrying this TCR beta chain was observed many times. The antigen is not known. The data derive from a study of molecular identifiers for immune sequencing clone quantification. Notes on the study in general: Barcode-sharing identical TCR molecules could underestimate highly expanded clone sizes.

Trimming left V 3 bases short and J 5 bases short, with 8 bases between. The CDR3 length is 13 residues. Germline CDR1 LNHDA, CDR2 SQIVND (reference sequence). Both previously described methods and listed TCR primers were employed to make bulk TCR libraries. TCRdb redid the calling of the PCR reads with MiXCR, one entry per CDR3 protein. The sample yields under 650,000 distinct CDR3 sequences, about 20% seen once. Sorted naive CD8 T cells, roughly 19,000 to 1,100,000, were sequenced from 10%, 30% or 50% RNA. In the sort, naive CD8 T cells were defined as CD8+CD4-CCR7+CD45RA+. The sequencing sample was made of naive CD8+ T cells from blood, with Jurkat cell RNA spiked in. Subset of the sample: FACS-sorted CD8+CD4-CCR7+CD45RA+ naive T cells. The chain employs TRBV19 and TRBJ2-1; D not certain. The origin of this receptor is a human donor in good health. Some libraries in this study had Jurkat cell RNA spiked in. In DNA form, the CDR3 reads TGTGCCAGTAGTATTAGAAAGGACAATGAGCAGTTCTTC. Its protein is CASSIRKDNEQFF.